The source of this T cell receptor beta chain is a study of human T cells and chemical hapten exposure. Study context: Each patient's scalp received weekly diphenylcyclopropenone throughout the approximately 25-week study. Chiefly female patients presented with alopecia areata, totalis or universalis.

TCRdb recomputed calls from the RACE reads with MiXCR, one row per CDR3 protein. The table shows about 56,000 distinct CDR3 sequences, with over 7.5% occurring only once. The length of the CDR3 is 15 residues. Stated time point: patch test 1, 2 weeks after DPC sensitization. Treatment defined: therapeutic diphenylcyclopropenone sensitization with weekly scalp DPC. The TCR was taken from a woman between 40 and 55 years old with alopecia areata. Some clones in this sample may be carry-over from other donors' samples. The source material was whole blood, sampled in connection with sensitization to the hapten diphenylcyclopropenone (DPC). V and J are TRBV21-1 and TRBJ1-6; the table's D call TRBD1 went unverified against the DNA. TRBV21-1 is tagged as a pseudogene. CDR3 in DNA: TGTGCCAGCAGCAAAGAACAGGTCATTGATTCACCCCTCCACTTT. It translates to CASSKEQVIDSPLHF.